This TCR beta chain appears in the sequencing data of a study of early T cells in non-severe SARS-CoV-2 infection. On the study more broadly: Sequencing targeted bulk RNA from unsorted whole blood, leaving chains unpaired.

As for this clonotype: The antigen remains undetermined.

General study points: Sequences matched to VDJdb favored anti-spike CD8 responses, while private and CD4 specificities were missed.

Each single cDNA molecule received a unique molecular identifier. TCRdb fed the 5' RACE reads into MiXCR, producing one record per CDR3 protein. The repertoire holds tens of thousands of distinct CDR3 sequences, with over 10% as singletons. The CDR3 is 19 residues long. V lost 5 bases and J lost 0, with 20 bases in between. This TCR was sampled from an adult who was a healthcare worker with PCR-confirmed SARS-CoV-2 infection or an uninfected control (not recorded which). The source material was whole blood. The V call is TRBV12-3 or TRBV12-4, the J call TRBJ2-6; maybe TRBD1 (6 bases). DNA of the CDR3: TGTGCCAGCAGTCCCGGACAGTCCCTCTCAATCTCTGGGGCCAACGTCCTGACTTTC. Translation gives CASSPGQSLSISGANVLTF.